Each of the 23 T cell receptor beta chains below was sequenced from the same sample in a study of OX40 agonist ivuxolimab in advanced cancers. Library construction relied on the immunoSEQ multiplex PCR assay. Imported from immuneACCESS, the table was reduced by TCRdb to in-frame sequences with V and J called. These copies leave out some clones; in studies compared against another copy, an unresolved V gene accounts for under half, and the cause of the remainder is not known. The sample table shows under 55,000 clones, and 80% to 90% are seen once. The ten top clones hold around 7% of the sample. Specimen: CD4+ or CD8+ T cells sorted from blood, collected in a trial of the OX40 agonist ivuxolimab. All receptors derive from an adult with an advanced solid tumor such as melanoma, head and neck, liver or kidney cancer.

The chain joins TRBV25-1 to TRBJ1-2, with 7 positions matching TRBD1. Germline V gene lookup returns CDR1 MGHDK and CDR2 SYGVNS. The CDR3 is 13 amino acids. The V and J ends lost 6 bases and 8 bases, in that order; junction bases with no gene match: 9. The CDR3 reads CASSETGSLGYTF. The CDR3 DNA is TGTGCCAGCAGCGAGACAGGGAGTCTAGGCTACACCTTC.

The gene calls are TRBV11-2 and TRBJ1-5; D remains ambiguous. V was cut by 1 base and J by 11 bases, with 9 bases left in between. CDR3 length: 12 amino acids. From germline, CDR1 is SGHAT and CDR2 FQNNGV. The CDR3 coding sequence is TGTGCCAGCAGCTTAGCTGGCCAGTCCCAGCATTTT. Translating gives CASSLAGQSQHF.

The chain uses TRBV5-1 and TRBJ1-2; D uncertain. CDR3 length equals 15 residues. V lost 3 bases and J 8 bases, leaving 20 bases between the germline ends. Germline V gene lookup returns CDR1 SGHRS and CDR2 YFSETQ. Here the CDR3 DNA reads TGCGCCAGCAGCTGGGGAGGAGGGCAAGGTGAAGGCTACACCTTC. This translates into CASSWGGGQGEGYTF.

Written as DNA, the CDR3 is TGTGCCAGCAGTTACAGGGGCGGTTTAGATCAGCCCCAGCATTTT. Amino acid sequence: CASSYRGGLDQPQHF. The chain has TRBV6-6 and TRBJ1-5, with D possibly being TRBD1 (5 bases). The CDR3 is 15 amino acids. The germline V gene encodes CDR1 MNHNY and CDR2 SVGAGI (reference sequence). Trimming removed 2 bases from V and 5 bases from J, with 13 bases in between.

This chain joins TRBV2 and TRBJ2-1; TRBD2 matches 8 bases. The CDR3 runs to 16 residues. Germline CDR1 SNHLY, CDR2 FYNNEI. After removal of 7 bases from V and 3 bases from J, the junction contained 11 bases not matched to a gene. The CDR3 DNA sequence: TGTGCCAGCATCCAACGGGGGGGCGCCTTCTACAATGAGCAGTTCTTC. Translation gives CASIQRGGAFYNEQFF.

The chain joins TRBV4-2 to TRBJ2-7; tentatively, D is TRBD1 (7 bases). Germline V gene lookup returns CDR1 LGHNA and CDR2 YNFKEQ. There are 18 residues in the CDR3. V dropped 1 base and J dropped 0 bases, with 19 bases sitting between them. CDR3 sequence: CASSQAPTGTAGSYEQYF. CDR3 sequence (DNA): TGTGCCAGCAGCCAAGCCCCGACGGGGACAGCGGGCTCCTACGAGCAGTACTTC.

This chain joins TRBV14 and TRBJ2-5; D is uncertain. CDR1 SGHDN and CDR2 FVKESK come from the germline V gene. The CDR3 totals 13 residues. V was pared by 4 bases and J by 7 bases, with 13 bases between. As DNA, the CDR3 is TGTGCCAGCAGCCCCACGTCGAGAGGGACCCAGTACTTC. Translating gives CASSPTSRGTQYF. Variable domain in full (rest from reference TRBV14 and TRBJ2-5): EAGVTQFPSHSVIEKGQTVTLRCDPISGHDNLYWYRRVMGKEIKFLLHFVKESKQDESGMPNNRFLAERTGGTYSTLKVQPAELEDSGVYFCASSPTSRGTQYFGPGTRLLVL.

The chain has TRBV7-8 and TRBJ1-2; the D is unclear. Germline loops: CDR1 SGHVS, CDR2 FQNEAQ. With 2 bases removed from V and 1 base from J, the gap between germline ends came to 8 bases. The CDR3 loop spans 14 amino acids. The CDR3 DNA reads TGTGCCAGCAGCTTATGGCTGGATAACTATGGCTACACCTTC. Its protein is CASSLWLDNYGYTF.

The sample holds one count of this clone. The chain employs TRBV19 and TRBJ1-5; D is possibly TRBD1 (5 bases). Germline V gene sequence: CDR1 LNHDA, CDR2 SQIVND (reference sequence). The V gene lost 5 bases and the J gene lost 4 bases, with 9 bases spanning the gap. The length of the CDR3 is 13 residues. The CDR3: CASSGAVNQPQHF. Written as DNA, the CDR3 is TGTGCCAGTAGTGGGGCCGTAAATCAGCCCCAGCATTTT.

The chain links TRBV9 to TRBJ1-5; D is perhaps TRBD1 (5 bases). This CDR3 spans 20 amino acids. Germline V gives CDR1 SGDLS, CDR2 YYNGEE. The ends were cut back, 7 bases at V and 0 bases at J, with 29 bases in the middle. CDR3 DNA sequence: TGTGCCAGCCCCCCCCGGTGGACACTCATCCCTCCTTATAGCAATCAGCCCCAGCATTTT. Its protein product is CASPPRWTLIPPYSNQPQHF.

The chain couples TRBV27 to TRBJ1-5; the D is unclear. This CDR3 contains 14 residues. The germline V gene has CDR1 MNHEY and CDR2 SMNVEV (reference sequence). V lost 5 bases and J 9 bases, leaving 17 bases between the germline ends. CDR3 loop: CASSLRPPPGPQHF. CDR3 bases: TGTGCCAGCAGTCTTCGACCCCCCCCGGGGCCCCAGCATTTT.

This clone was observed once. V is TRBV10-1 and J is TRBJ1-2; D gene ambiguous. The CDR3 is 13 amino acids. V lost 3 bases and J lost 4, with 9 bases in between. Germline V gene lookup returns CDR1 WNHNN and CDR2 SYGVQD (reference sequence). The CDR3, as DNA: TGCGCCAGCAGTGACGGCCAGCTCTATGGCTACACCTTC. It translates to CASSDGQLYGYTF.

The gene calls are TRBV7-2 and TRBJ2-1; 8 bases line up with TRBD2. V lost 3 bases to trimming and J lost 8 bases; unmatched junction nucleotides: 15. This CDR3 comprises 17 residues. The germline V gene has CDR1 SGHTA and CDR2 FQGNSA. The CDR3 is CASSFGIGRGGTDEQFF. CDR3 in DNA: TGTGCCAGCAGCTTCGGTATTGGTCGGGGGGGAACTGATGAGCAGTTCTTC.

The chain employs TRBV7-9 and TRBJ2-3; possible D gene TRBD2, 6 bases. The CDR3 is 19 amino acids. V lost 6 bases and J 0 bases, leaving 25 bases between the germline ends. Per the germline V gene, CDR1 is SEHNR and CDR2 is FQNEAQ (reference sequence). The CDR3 DNA is TGTGCCAGCAGTATACGAGAGAAGGGAGGCCTTGCTAGCACAGATACGCAGTATTTT. It codes for CASSIREKGGLASTDTQYF.

The J gene is TRBJ1-3, the V gene TRBV30; D is undetermined. The CDR3 extends over 16 amino acids. Trimming removed 0 bases at V and 0 bases at J, with 12 bases between. Germline V CDR1 and CDR2: GTSNPN, SVGIG (reference sequence). The CDR3 DNA follows: TGTGCCTGGAGTGTCCCGGATCGGGGCTCTGGAAACACCATATATTTT. Translating gives CAWSVPDRGSGNTIYF.

The chain carries TRBV6-5 and TRBJ1-2; D not resolved. Trimming stripped 8 bases from V and 5 bases from J, with 18 bases between. Germline V gene lookup returns CDR1 MNHEY and CDR2 SVGAGI. The CDR3 length is 14 residues. As DNA, the CDR3 is TGTGCCAGCCTACCTTCTTTGGTTTTGTATGGCTACACCTTC. Encoded protein: CASLPSLVLYGYTF.

The rearrangement links TRBV10-3 to TRBJ1-2, with 10 positions matching TRBD1. With 7 bases clipped from V and 6 bases from J, the junction kept 8 bases outside the gene matches. The CDR3 sequence is 14 residues long. Germline V gene data show CDR1 as ENHRY and CDR2 as SYGVKD. The CDR3 protein is CAITQTGGADGYTF. CDR3 in DNA: TGTGCCATCACCCAGACAGGGGGCGCGGATGGCTACACCTTC.

In regard to this clone: Relative to the germline gene, one junction end is altered; a read error may explain this. The J gene is TRBJ1-5, the V gene TRBV29-1, with a possible D match to TRBD1 (5 bases). Germline V gene data show CDR1 as SQVTM and CDR2 as ANQGSEA. This CDR3 is 12 amino acids long. The CDR3 DNA is TGCAGCGTTCAAGAGGGGAGTCAGCCCCAGCATTTT. It is translated as CSVQEGSQPQHF.

This clone occurred a few times. Here the CDR3 reads CAWVRGTAETQYF. The CDR3 coding sequence is TGTGCCTGGGTGCGAGGCACCGCCGAGACCCAGTACTTC. The gene calls are TRBV30 and TRBJ2-5; D is uncertain. The length of the CDR3 is 13 residues. Between the trimmed V and J ends, which lost 5 bases and 5 bases, there was a span of 15 bases. Germline V CDR1 and CDR2: GTSNPN, SVGIG (reference sequence). Full variable domain (remainder filled in from reference TRBV30 and TRBJ2-5): SQTIHQWPATLVQPVGSPLSLECTVEGTSNPNLYWYRQAAGRGLQLLFYSVGIGQISSEVPQNLSASRPQDRQFILSSKKLLLSDSGFYLCAWVRGTAETQYFGPGTRLLVL.

CDR3 nucleotides: TGTGCCAGCAGACCACTAGCGGGGGGCACAGATACGCAGTATTTT. It translates to CASRPLAGGTDTQYF. The genes are TRBV6-4 and TRBJ2-3; 11 bases match TRBD2. V was pared by 6 bases and J by 1 base, with 3 bases of the junction left unmatched. Germline values: CDR1 MRHNA, CDR2 SNTAGT. The CDR3 runs to 15 residues.

This chain links TRBV6-5 with TRBJ1-1; possible D gene TRBD1, 5 bases. Trimming removed 7 bases at V and 5 bases at J, with 14 bases between. CDR3 length: 13 amino acids. The germline CDR1 and CDR2 sequences are MNHEY and SVGAGI. Written as DNA, the CDR3 is TGTGCCAGCAAAAAGGGGCGGGGGACTGAAGCTTTCTTT. Translated, it gives CASKKGRGTEAFF.

V and J are TRBV10-3 and TRBJ2-7; maybe TRBD1 (5 bases). The CDR3 covers 16 residues. Germline V gene lookup returns CDR1 ENHRY and CDR2 SYGVKD. The V and J ends lost 4 bases and 2 bases respectively, with 18 bases between them. The CDR3 loop reads CAISAGDGLGAYEQYF. The CDR3 DNA follows: TGTGCCATCAGTGCCGGCGACGGGCTAGGGGCCTACGAGCAGTACTTC.

This rearrangement joins TRBV10-3 to TRBJ1-5; 9 bases match TRBD1. The CDR3 spans 13 residues. Trimming removed 3 bases from V and 8 bases from J; junction bases left unmatched: 2. Germline CDR1 reads ENHRY; CDR2 reads SYGVKD. Written as DNA, the CDR3 is TGTGCCATCAGTGAACAGGGGGCAGAGCCCCAGCATTTT. Its translation: CAISEQGAEPQHF.